This T cell receptor beta chain derives from a study of response to subunit inactivated influenza vaccine. Study-wide results and limits: A suggestion made by the authors is that each seasonal influenza vaccination recruits few new T cells.

Regarding this clonotype: The antigen remains undetermined.

TCRdb reprocessed the RT-PCR reads with MiXCR, giving one entry per CDR3 protein. The repertoire holds roughly 700,000 distinct CDR3 sequences, with approximately 15% as singletons. Germline V gene data show CDR1 as SNHLY and CDR2 as FYNNEI. Unmatched junction bases numbered 7, after V lost 1 base and J lost 5 bases. The CDR3 runs 15 residues. This material consisted of PBMCs from blood, taken roughly 2 weeks before vaccination. The sequence was obtained from a man between 45 and 60 years old who received an inactivated influenza vaccine. This sequence joins TRBV2 and TRBJ2-7; 8 bases align to TRBD2. The CDR3 region has the DNA TGTGCCAGCAGTGAAGATGGCAGAGCGGGGGACGAGCAGTACTTC. Protein sequence: CASSEDGRAGDEQYF.